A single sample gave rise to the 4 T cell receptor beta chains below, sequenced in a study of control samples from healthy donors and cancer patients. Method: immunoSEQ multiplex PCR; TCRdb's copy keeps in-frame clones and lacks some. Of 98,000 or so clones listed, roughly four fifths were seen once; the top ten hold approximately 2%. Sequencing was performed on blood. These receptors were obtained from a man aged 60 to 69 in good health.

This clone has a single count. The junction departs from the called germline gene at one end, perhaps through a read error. The CDR3 coding sequence is TGTGCTAGCAGCTTAGCTATGGGCCGGGGTGAAAAACTGTTTTTT. This encodes CASSLAMGRGEKLFF. The gene calls are TRBV7-7 and TRBJ1-4; D not certain. Germline values: CDR1 SSHAT, CDR2 FNYEAQ (reference sequence). The CDR3 contains 15 residues.

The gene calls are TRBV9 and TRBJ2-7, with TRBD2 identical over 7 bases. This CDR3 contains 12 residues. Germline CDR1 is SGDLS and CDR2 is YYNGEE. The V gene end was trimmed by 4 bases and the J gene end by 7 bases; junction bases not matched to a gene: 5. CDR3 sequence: CASSRREGEQYF. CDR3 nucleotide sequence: TGTGCCAGCAGCCGGAGGGAGGGGGAGCAGTACTTC. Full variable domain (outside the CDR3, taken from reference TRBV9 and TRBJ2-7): DSGVTQTPKHLITATGQRVTLRCSPRSGDLSVYWYQQSLDQGLQFLIQYYNGEERAKGNILERFSAQQFPDLHSELNLSSLELGDSALYFCASSRREGEQYFGPGTRLTVT.

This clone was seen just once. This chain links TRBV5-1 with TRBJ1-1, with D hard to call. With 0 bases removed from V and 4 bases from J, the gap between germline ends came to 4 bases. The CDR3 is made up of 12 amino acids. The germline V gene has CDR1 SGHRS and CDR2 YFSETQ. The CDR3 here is CASSLVGTEAFF. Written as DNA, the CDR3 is TGCGCCAGCAGCTTGGTAGGCACTGAAGCTTTCTTT.

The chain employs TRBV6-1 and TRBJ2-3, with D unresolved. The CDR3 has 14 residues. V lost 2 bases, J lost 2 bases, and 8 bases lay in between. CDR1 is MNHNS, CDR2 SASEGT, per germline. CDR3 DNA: TGTGCCAGCAGTGAAACAGACTTCACAGATACGCAGTATTTT. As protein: CASSETDFTDTQYF.